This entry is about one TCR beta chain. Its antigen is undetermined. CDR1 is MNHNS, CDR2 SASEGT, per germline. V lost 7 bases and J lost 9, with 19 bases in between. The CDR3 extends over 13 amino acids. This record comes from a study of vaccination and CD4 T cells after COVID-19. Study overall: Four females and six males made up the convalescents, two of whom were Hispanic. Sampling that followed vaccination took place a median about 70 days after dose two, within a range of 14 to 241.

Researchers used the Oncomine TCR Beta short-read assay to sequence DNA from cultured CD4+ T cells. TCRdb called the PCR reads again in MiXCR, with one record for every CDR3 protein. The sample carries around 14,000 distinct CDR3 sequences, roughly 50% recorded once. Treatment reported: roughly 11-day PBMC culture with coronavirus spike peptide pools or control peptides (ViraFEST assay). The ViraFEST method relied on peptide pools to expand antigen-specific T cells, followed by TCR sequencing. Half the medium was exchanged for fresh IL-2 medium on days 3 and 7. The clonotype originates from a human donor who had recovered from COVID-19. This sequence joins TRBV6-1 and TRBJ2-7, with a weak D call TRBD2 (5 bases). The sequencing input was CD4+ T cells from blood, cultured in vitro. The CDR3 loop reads CASNREEERGQYF. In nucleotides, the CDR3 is TGTGCCAGCAACCGGGAAGAAGAACGCGGGCAGTACTTC.